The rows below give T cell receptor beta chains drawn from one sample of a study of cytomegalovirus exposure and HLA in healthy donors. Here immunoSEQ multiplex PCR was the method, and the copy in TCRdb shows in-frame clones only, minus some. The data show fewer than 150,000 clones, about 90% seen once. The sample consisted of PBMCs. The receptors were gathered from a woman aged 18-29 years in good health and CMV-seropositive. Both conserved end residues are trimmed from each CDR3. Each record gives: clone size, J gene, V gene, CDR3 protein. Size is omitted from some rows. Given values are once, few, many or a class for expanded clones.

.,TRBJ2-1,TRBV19,ASRTGTSGHNEQF
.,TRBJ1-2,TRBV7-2,ASSSVGVYYGYT
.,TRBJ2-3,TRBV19,ASSFSHPRTGFGYTQY
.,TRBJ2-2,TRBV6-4,ASSATSGGRTGELF
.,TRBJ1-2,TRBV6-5,ASSRQGMSGYT
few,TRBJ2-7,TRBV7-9,ASSSRVYEQY
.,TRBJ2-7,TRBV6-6,ASSLTGDSSYEQY
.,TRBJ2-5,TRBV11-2,ASSFSRQETQY
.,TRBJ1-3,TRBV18,ASSPDRTPSGNTIY
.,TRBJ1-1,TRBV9,ASSVGDRVTEAF
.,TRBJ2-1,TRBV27,ASSQDYPYNEQF
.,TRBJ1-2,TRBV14,ASSHRAGQGNYGYT
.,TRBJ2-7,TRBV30,AWTLSKAGREQY
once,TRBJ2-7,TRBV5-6,ASSEGGNSYEQY
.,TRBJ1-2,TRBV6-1,ASSPRTGANYGYT
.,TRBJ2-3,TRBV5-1,ASSLEAASTDTQY
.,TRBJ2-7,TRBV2,ASSLRTIYEQY
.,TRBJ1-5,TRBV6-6,ASSKDRALDRPQH
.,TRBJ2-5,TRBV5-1,ASTAPGVETQY
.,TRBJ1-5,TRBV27,ASSLGAGVSNQPQH
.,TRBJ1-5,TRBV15,ATSNRDQPQH
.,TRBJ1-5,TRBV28,ASSLWVSNQPQH